What follows describes a single T cell receptor (beta chain). PCR primers comprised 60 Vbeta and 13 Jbeta primers. Using immunoSEQ multiplex PCR, the repertoire was profiled, and TCRdb retains in-frame clones only, with some absent. This sample has some 130,000 clones; approximately 90% occur once, and the top ten carry less than 5.5%. The data stem from a study of cytomegalovirus exposure and HLA in healthy donors. This CDR3 region has 13 residues. Germline V gene data show CDR1 as LNHDA and CDR2 as SQIVND (reference sequence). The ends were cut back, 9 bases at V and 5 bases at J, with 14 bases in the middle.

J is TRBJ2-1 and V is TRBV19, with a weak D call TRBD2 (6 bases). The sequence came from a young woman in good health and CMV-seronegative. What was sequenced was PBMCs. The CDR3 DNA sequence: TGTGCCAGCAGGGACTCCCCCGACAATGAGCAGTTCTTC. It is translated as CASRDSPDNEQFF.